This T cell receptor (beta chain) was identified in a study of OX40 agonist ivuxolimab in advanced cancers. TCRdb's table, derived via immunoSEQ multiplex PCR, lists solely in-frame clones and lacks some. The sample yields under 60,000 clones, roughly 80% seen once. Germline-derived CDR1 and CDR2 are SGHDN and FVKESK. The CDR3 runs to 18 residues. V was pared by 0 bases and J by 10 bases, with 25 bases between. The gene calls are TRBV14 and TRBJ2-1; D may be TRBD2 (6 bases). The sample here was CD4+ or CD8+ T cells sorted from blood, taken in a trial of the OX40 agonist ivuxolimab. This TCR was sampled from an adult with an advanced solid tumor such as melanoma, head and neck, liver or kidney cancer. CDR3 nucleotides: TGTGCCAGCAGCCAAGAGATGGAGGCGGGGTTAAGATCGGGAGAGCAGTTCTTC. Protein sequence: CASSQEMEAGLRSGEQFF. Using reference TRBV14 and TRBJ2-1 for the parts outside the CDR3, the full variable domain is EAGVTQFPSHSVIEKGQTVTLRCDPISGHDNLYWYRRVMGKEIKFLLHFVKESKQDESGMPNNRFLAERTGGTYSTLKVQPAELEDSGVYFCASSQEMEAGLRSGEQFFGPGTRLTVL.